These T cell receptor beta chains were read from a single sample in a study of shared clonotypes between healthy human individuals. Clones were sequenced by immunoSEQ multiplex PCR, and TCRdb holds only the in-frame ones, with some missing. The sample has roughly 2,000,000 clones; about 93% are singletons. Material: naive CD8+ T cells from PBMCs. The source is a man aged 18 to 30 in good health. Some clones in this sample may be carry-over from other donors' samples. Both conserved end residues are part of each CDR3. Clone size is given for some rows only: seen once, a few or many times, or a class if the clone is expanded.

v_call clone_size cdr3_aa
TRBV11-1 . CASSFSRGTTNEKLFF
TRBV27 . CASSIRGRGLGTEAFF
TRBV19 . CASSIQGNYGYTF
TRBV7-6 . CASSPRKGASPGANVLTF
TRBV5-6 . CASSRGDGGNQPQHF
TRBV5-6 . CASSFGTGAIREAFF
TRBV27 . CASSLSSYSNQPQHF
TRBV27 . CASSLSGQGYNEQFF
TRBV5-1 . CASSDRDANTEAFF
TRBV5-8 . CASSLGGGEYF
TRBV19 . CASSGEGHSRGANVLTF
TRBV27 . CASSLSAGIPVEKLFF
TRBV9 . CASSGTDRYNYGYTF
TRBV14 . CASSNIYEQYF
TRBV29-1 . CSVGRDSSSYEQYF
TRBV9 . CASQTSGKAGELFF
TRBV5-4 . CASSPTRGIEQYF
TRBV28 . CASSLSRVDGYTF
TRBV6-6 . CASSYSPVYNEQFF
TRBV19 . CASTRRQTAGTGELFF
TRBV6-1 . CATWTGTNEKLFF
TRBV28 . CASSPRGVGNQPQHF
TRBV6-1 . CASRTGGTEAFF
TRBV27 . CASSLGGLGTEAFF
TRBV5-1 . CASSLPTGLASVNEQFF
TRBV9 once CASSAGGRGEQFF
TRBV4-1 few CASSQVPGRGLTDTQYF
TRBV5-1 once CASSLGLAGGVEQFF
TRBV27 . CASSSGFGTGELFF
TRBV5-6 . CASSLGNRGLGNTIYF
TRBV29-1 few CSALSSGNTIYF
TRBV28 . CASSPVRRHEQYF
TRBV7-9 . CASSQTGTIYEQYF
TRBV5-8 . CASGPSFHRISNQPQHF
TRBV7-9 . CASSPRDSTNYGYTF
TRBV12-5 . CASGLVAGSAYEQYF
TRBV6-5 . CASSYLGFNTGELFF
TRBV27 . CASSSRQEENIQYF
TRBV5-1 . CASSFGAGTGYEQYF
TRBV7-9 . CASSLAETESYRGYTF
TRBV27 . CASSLYQPQHF
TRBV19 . CASSAGVATNEKLFF
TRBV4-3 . CASSHRTGRPREKLFF
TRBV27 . CASSLLQGGQPQHF
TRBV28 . CASSPDSSLFSYEQYF
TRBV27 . CASRMGSRETYEQYF
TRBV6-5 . CASSYIPASYNEQFF
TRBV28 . CASSPLRGVGYEQYF
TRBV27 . CASSIPGGTGELFF
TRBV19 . CASSSPAAAYGYTF
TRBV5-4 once CASSLSDSPGETQYF